This T cell receptor beta chain was retrieved from a study of regulatory T cells in long-lasting Graves disease. Study summary: New Graves' disease cases had less than 3 months of antithyroid drugs.

Broader study findings: Persistent disease samples used TRBV28, TRBJ1-2 and TRBJ2-5 preferentially.

Assembly of TCR beta libraries relied on iRepertoire HTBI primers together with Arm-PCR of CDR3 regions. In TCRdb, the multiplex PCR reads were re-called with MiXCR into one record per CDR3 protein. The sample lists some 330,000 distinct CDR3 sequences; 12% were seen once. As to this clonotype: Its antigen is undetermined.

The ends lost 5 bases at V and 2 bases at J; junction bases unmatched: 2. The CDR3 spans 13 residues. Germline V CDR1 and CDR2: DFQATT, SNEGSKA (reference sequence). The time point: newly diagnosed GD, antithyroid drugs for less than 3 months. Generation of the TCR library employed RNA extracted from PBMCs. Another study also made use of these data, one on T cells in Graves' hyperthyroidism and ophthalmopathy.

This chain links TRBV20-1 with TRBJ1-5, with 8 bases aligning to TRBD1. The source material was peripheral blood mononuclear cells (PBMCs), sampled at new diagnosis, from a patient treated with antithyroid drugs. The clonotype originates from a woman aged 18-29 years with Graves disease. CDR3 amino acids: CSAQQGGNQPQHF. DNA for the CDR3: TGCAGTGCTCAACAGGGGGGCAATCAGCCCCAGCATTTT.